This paragraph covers one T cell receptor (beta chain) sequence. The source of the sample is a study of Graves' ophthalmopathy and Graves' hyperthyroidism. RNA served as the template for amplifying TCR beta CDR3 regions. Amplification began with first-round RT-PCR using HTBI primers, then second-round multiplex PCR was performed. Each CDR3 protein gets one entry after TCRdb re-called the multiplex PCR reads with MiXCR. The table records 40,000 to 50,000 distinct CDR3 sequences, over 40% of them present only once. This TCR derives from an adult man with Graves' ophthalmopathy. Material: peripheral blood.

In DNA, the CDR3 is TGTGCCATCAGTGAGTCGGCGGGGGCCTACAATGAGCAGTTCTTC. Translation gives CAISESAGAYNEQFF. The chain recombines TRBV10-3 with TRBJ2-1, with 7 bases fitting TRBD2. This CDR3 is built from 15 residues. V gave up 0 bases and J gave up 2 bases; unmatched junction bases: 1. Germline V gene data show CDR1 as ENHRY and CDR2 as SYGVKD.